This TCR beta chain was captured by sequencing in a study of blood T cell repertoires in COVID-19. This clone was recorded once. Method: immunoSEQ multiplex PCR; TCRdb's copy keeps in-frame clones and lacks some. Of about 230,000 clones in the sample, around 84% were seen once. Source material: peripheral blood. The TCR originated in a man aged 50 to 59 with COVID-19, enrolled during active disease.

The CDR3 nucleotides read TGTGCCAGCAGCTACCTGGAAACGGGTCAGCCCCAGCATTTT. This sequence encodes CASSYLETGQPQHF. The chain employs TRBV2 and TRBJ1-5; D gene ambiguous. From germline, CDR1 is SNHLY and CDR2 FYNNEI. V was pared by 6 bases and J by 6 bases, with 15 bases between. This CDR3 is 14 amino acids long.